This TCR beta chain was captured by sequencing in a study of shared clonotypes between healthy human individuals. Looking at the study overall: Each donor contributed plates that comprised three CD4 naive, three CD4 memory, two CD8 naive and one CD8 memory. The study, taken as a whole, reports: Deeper or shallower sequencing was expected to change how clonotypes are shared among donors. Sample collection involved blood only; tissue repertoires are likely different. Among non-shared clonotypes, generation probabilities were lower than among those shared by all four donors.

Method: immunoSEQ multiplex PCR; TCRdb's copy keeps in-frame clones and lacks some. This sample has roughly 100,000 clones; 67% occur once, and the top ten carry around 25%. As regards this clone: Its matching antigen is unknown.

This sequence originates from a woman in her 30s in good health. The sample was memory CD8+ T cells sorted from blood. This sample's subset: CD45RO+ cells pooled with CCR7-negative TemRA cells.

The CDR3 sequence: CASSDSQRGPTGELFF. CDR3 nucleotide sequence: TGTGCCAGCAGTGACTCCCAGCGGGGCCCCACCGGGGAGCTGTTTTTT. The chain couples TRBV6-4 to TRBJ2-2; 7 nucleotides line up with TRBD2. Germline V gives CDR1 MRHNA, CDR2 SNTAGT. This CDR3 has 16 residues. The trim removed 0 bases at V and 4 bases at J, leaving 5 bases unmatched.